This TCR beta chain originates from a study of CD8+ T cells in alopecia areata. Treatment given: oral pan-JAK inhibitor, 5-10 mg twice daily. cDNA prepared by RNA extraction and subsequent reverse transcription served as the template for sequencing. Here immunoSEQ multiplex PCR was the method, and the copy in TCRdb shows in-frame clones only, minus some. The profile shows fewer than 250,000 clones, 50% to 60% of them singletons. This TCR derives from a human donor with alopecia areata. Sequencing used CD4+ T cells sorted from blood, obtained at week 4, from a patient treated with tofacitinib.

The CDR3 loop reads CAWRKTSGRGNEQFF. The DNA for the CDR3 is TGTGCCTGGCGGAAGACTAGCGGGAGAGGGAATGAGCAGTTCTTC. The chain employs TRBV30 and TRBJ2-1, with TRBD2 matching 12 bases. Germline CDR1 and CDR2: GTSNPN and SVGIG (reference sequence). With V trimmed by 5 bases and J by 7 bases, 9 bases remained unmatched. The CDR3 contains 15 residues. Full variable domain (remainder filled in from reference TRBV30 and TRBJ2-1): SQTIHQWPATLVQPVGSPLSLECTVEGTSNPNLYWYRQAAGRGLQLLFYSVGIGQISSEVPQNLSASRPQDRQFILSSKKLLLSDSGFYLCAWRKTSGRGNEQFFGPGTRLTVL.